The present T cell receptor (beta chain) was sequenced within a study of blood T cell repertoires in COVID-19. The wider study: Specimens from acute and convalescent COVID-19 originated in the United States, Italy and Spain.

Study processing details: Amplified reference gene primers provided the basis for estimating nucleated cell counts. Clones were read by immunoSEQ multiplex PCR, and TCRdb kept only the in-frame ones, dropping some. From that table come the V and J calls and clone size; the DNA was used to work out D and trimming. Here the sample spans about 78,000 clones, around 90% being singletons. V lost 1 base to trimming and J lost 2 bases; unmatched junction nucleotides: 0. The length of the CDR3 is 15 residues. CDR1 is SGHTA and CDR2 is FQGNSA in the germline V gene. The chain has TRBV7-2 and TRBJ1-5; 9 bases agree with TRBD1. The source material was peripheral blood. The source is a woman of 80 years or more with acute or convalescent COVID-19. The CDR3 loop reads CASSLDRGRNQPQHF. The CDR3 region has the DNA TGTGCCAGCAGCTTAGACAGGGGGCGCAATCAGCCCCAGCATTTT. The whole variable domain, remainder taken from reference TRBV7-2 and TRBJ1-5, is GAGVSQSPSNKVTEKGKDVELRCDPISGHTALYWYRQSLGQGLEFLIYFQGNSAPDKSGLPSDRFSAERTGGSVSTLTIQRTQQEDSAVYLCASSLDRGRNQPQHFGDGTRLSIL.